The 9 T cell receptor beta chains given below trace back to one sample, sequenced in a study of T cells after yellow fever vaccination. MiXCR, applied by TCRdb to the 5' RACE reads, yields one record per CDR3 protein. The profile shows some 48,000 distinct CDR3 sequences, around 6.8% of them singletons. The sample here was PBMCs, either bulk or a sorted T-cell subset (CD4+, CD8+, memory, or dextramer-sorted; not recorded which), taken 45 days after the yellow fever booster vaccination. The receptors originated from a man aged 25-45 years who received the YFV17D yellow fever vaccine.

The chain couples TRBV11-2 to TRBJ2-2, with 12 positions matching TRBD2. The CDR3 extends over 17 amino acids. Germline V gives CDR1 SGHAT, CDR2 FQNNGV. Unmatched junction bases numbered 6, after V lost 3 bases and J lost 4 bases. In nucleotides, the CDR3 is TGTGCCAGCAGCTTTCGCCTAGCGGGAGGGGGCACCGGGGAGCTGTTTTTT. The encoded protein is CASSFRLAGGGTGELFF.

This clonotype was detected ten times or more. The gene calls are TRBV20-1 and TRBJ2-1; 8 bases fit TRBD2. The germline V gene has CDR1 DFQATT and CDR2 SNEGSKA (reference sequence). V was clipped by 6 bases and J by 12 bases; unmatched bases: 10. The CDR3 extends over 12 amino acids. CDR3 bases: TGCAGTGCAGACCTTTTAGCGGGACGGCAGTTCTTC. Translation: CSADLLAGRQFF.

About this clonotype: This may be a read error, as it is one base from a much larger clone. The chain couples TRBV12-3 or TRBV12-4 to TRBJ2-2, with a weak D call TRBD1 (6 bases). This CDR3 comprises 19 residues. V was pared by 5 bases and J by 10 bases, with 32 bases between. The CDR3 DNA reads as TGTGCCAGCAGTGTCTTACCGGGACATTCCTCACAAACCGGCGAGGAGCTGTTTTTT. Translated: CASSVLPGHSSQTGEELFF.

This clonotype was seen at least ten times. The J gene is TRBJ2-1, the V gene TRBV5-6; D gene unclear. This CDR3 is 15 amino acids long. Per germline, CDR1 SGHDT and CDR2 YYEEEE. Deletions cut 4 bases from V and 2 bases from J, with 13 bases between. CDR3 in amino acids: CASSRVPGTYNEQFF. CDR3 in DNA: TGTGCCAGCAGCCGGGTACCGGGCACCTACAATGAGCAGTTCTTC.

This clonotype was counted between two and nine times. The V call is TRBV20-1, the J call TRBJ2-3; TRBD1 might be the D (5 bases). This CDR3 has 15 amino acids. Germline-derived CDR1 and CDR2 are DFQATT and SNEGSKA (reference sequence). Trimming removed 6 bases at V and 6 bases at J, with 22 bases between. For the CDR3, the DNA is TGCAGTGCCTACGACAGCACCTCACCGGGCGATACGCAGTATTTT. Its protein product is CSAYDSTSPGDTQYF.

The CDR3 protein is CSAKLSTKNTEAFF. DNA for the CDR3: TGCAGTGCTAAACTATCCACTAAGAACACTGAAGCTTTCTTT. This sequence joins TRBV20-1 and TRBJ1-1, with no clear D. Germline CDR1 is DFQATT and CDR2 is SNEGSKA (reference sequence). V was trimmed by 4 bases and J by 1 base, leaving 13 bases between them. The CDR3 is made up of 14 amino acids.

This clonotype has at least ten counts. The V gene is TRBV3-1, the J gene TRBJ2-3, with 14 nucleotides matching TRBD2. Per germline, CDR1 LGHDT and CDR2 YNNKEL (reference sequence). Losses at the gene ends were 1 base for V and 5 bases for J; bases not matched to a gene: 2. This CDR3 is built from 16 residues. DNA of the CDR3: TGTGCCAGCAGCCAAGTGACTAGCGGGAGGGGAGATACGCAGTATTTT. It encodes CASSQVTSGRGDTQYF.

This clonotype was counted only a few times. CDR3 loop: CASSLDASAGQGYTF. CDR3 DNA: TGTGCCAGCAGCTTGGACGCCTCAGCGGGGCAGGGCTACACCTTC. The chain joins TRBV7-2 to TRBJ1-2, with D maybe TRBD1 (5 bases). CDR3 length: 15 residues. The germline V and J ends were trimmed by 3 bases and 8 bases, with 19 bases remaining between them. CDR1 is SGHTA, CDR2 FQGNSA, per germline.

V usage is TRBV20-1 and J usage is TRBJ1-6, with 10 nucleotides matching TRBD1. V gave up 1 base and J gave up 10 bases; unmatched junction bases: 7. The germline CDR1 and CDR2 sequences are DFQATT and SNEGSKA (reference sequence). The CDR3 extends over 15 amino acids. CDR3 sequence (DNA): TGCAGTGCTAGAGCCAGGACAGGGGGGGGATCACCCCTCCACTTT. It translates to CSARARTGGGSPLHF.